This T cell receptor (beta chain) originates from a study of blood T cells in healthy people across ages. V lost 0 bases to trimming and J lost 2 bases, with 13 bases between them. CDR3 size: 16 residues. Germline CDR1 reads SGDLS; CDR2 reads YYNGEE. A sample-barcoded 5' primer and a J-beta primer mix were used in a second PCR of roughly 6 to 11 cycles. Carrying 12 random nucleotides, a template-switch adaptor labeled each individual cDNA molecule. TCRdb re-called the 5' RACE reads with MiXCR, one entry per CDR3 protein. The sample yields fewer than 1,000,000 distinct CDR3 sequences, roughly 44% seen once. The authors isolated at least 6 million PBMCs per sample. Study outcomes and limitations: Diversity of TCR beta correlated strongly with naive T cell percentage. Considered underestimates were the diversity estimates obtained from one million T cells.

As for this clonotype: As yet, its antigen is unknown.

The sample was blood. The chain recombines TRBV9 with TRBJ2-3; tentatively, D is TRBD2 (7 bases). This receptor was identified in a man in his 60s in good health. CDR3 sequence reads: CASSVERGGYTDTQYF. CDR3 DNA sequence: TGTGCCAGCAGCGTAGAAAGGGGGGGATACACAGATACGCAGTATTTT.